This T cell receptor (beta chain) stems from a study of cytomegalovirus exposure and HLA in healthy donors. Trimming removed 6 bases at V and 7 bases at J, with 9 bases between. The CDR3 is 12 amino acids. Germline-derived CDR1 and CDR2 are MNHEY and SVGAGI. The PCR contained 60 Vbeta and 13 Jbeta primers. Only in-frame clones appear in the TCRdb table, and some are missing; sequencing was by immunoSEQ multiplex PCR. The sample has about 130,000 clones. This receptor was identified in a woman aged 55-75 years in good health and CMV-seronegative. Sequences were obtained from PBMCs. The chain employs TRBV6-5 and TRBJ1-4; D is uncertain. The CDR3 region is CASRRGSEKLFF. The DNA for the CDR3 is TGTGCCAGCAGGCGCGGCAGTGAAAAACTGTTTTTT.